This T cell receptor (beta chain) was observed in a study of T cells of healthy individuals. Each CDR3 protein is one row after TCRdb ran MiXCR on the 5' RACE reads. The table has more than 85,000 distinct CDR3 sequences, approximately 15% seen once; the top ten hold approximately 5.7%. Germline assignment: CDR1 DFQATT and CDR2 SNEGSKA (reference sequence). CDR3 length: 16 amino acids. Regarding this clonotype: The germline gene is not matched at one end of the junction; a read error may be the cause.

The sequence came from a human donor in good health. The V gene is TRBV20-1, the J gene TRBJ2-5, with a weak D call TRBD1 (6 bases). The CDR3 nucleotides read TGCAGTGCTAGAGACCCCCTCCGGACAGCCCAAGGGACCCAGTACTTC. As protein: CSARDPLRTAQGTQYF.